The table lists the clone carrying this T cell receptor beta chain with many counts. Its antigen is unidentified. The data stem from a study of T-cell reconstitution after alpha-beta-depleted transplantation in children. Findings and limits, study-wide: T-cell numbers and diversity one year post-transplant derived largely from freshly generated T cells. Certain patients had high TCRbeta diversity at day 60, and it came from recipient T cells and thymic progenitors that survived. Reportedly, alpha-beta T cells present about two months post-transplant originated from several hundred expanded clones of graft origin.

Researchers prepared the TCRbeta library using unique molecular identifiers, the study reports. TCRdb called the PCR reads again in MiXCR, with one record for every CDR3 protein. The table includes roughly 30,000 distinct CDR3 sequences, about 6% detected once. The V gene's germline CDR1 is SGHAT and CDR2 FQNNGV. The CDR3 has 18 amino acids. V shed 3 bases and J shed 0 bases, with 19 bases lying between them. The sequences come from peripheral blood, collected 60 days after TCRalphabeta/CD19-depleted stem cell transplant. The sequence was obtained from a child less than two years old who had a stem cell transplant for acute myeloid leukemia, so the T cells may come from the graft donor. V usage is TRBV11-2 and J usage is TRBJ2-3; D uncertain. CDR3 coding DNA: TGTGCCAGCAGCTTCGTCGCCGGGCCCCCATATAGCACAGATACGCAGTATTTT. Translated: CASSFVAGPPYSTDTQYF.